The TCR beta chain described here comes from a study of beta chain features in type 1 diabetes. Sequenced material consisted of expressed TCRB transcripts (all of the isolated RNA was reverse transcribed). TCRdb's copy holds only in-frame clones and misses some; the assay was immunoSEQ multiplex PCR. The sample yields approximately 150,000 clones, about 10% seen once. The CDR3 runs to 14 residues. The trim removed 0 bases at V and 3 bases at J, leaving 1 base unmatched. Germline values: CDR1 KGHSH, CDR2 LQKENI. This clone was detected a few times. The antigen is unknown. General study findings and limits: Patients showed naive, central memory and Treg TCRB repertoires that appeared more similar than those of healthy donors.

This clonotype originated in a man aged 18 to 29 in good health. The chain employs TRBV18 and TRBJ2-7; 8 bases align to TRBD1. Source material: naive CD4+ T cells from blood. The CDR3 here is CASSPPGQVYEQYF. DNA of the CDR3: TGTGCCAGCTCACCACCGGGACAGGTCTACGAGCAGTACTTC.